This paragraph covers one T cell receptor beta chain sequence. This sample is part of a study of blood T cell repertoires in COVID-19. Study context: T cells, B-cell-depleted T cells, or PBMCs provided the cDNA or gDNA that served as material.

Germline lookup yields CDR1 ENHRY and CDR2 SYGVKD. With 3 bases removed from V and 8 bases from J, the gap between germline ends came to 13 bases. CDR3 size: 13 residues. Clones were read by immunoSEQ multiplex PCR, and TCRdb kept only the in-frame ones, dropping some. This sample carries a few hundred thousand clones, about 89% of them seen once, and the ten largest clones take approximately 2%. This receptor was taken from a man aged 45-65 years with acute or convalescent COVID-19. The V call is TRBV10-3, the J call TRBJ1-1; a weak D match, TRBD1 (5 bases). Sequencing was done on a sample of peripheral blood. CDR3 loop: CAISEWTSGEAFF. The DNA for the CDR3 is TGTGCCATCAGTGAATGGACCTCAGGGGAAGCTTTCTTT.